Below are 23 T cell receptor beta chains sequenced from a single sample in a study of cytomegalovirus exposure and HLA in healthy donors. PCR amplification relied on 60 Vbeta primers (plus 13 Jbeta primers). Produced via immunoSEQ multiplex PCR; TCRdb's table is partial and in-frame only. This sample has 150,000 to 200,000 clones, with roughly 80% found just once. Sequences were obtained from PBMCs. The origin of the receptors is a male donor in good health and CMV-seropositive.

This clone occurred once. CDR3 DNA sequence: TGTGCCAGCTCACCTATGGACTTGAACACTGAAGCTTTCTTT. Protein sequence: CASSPMDLNTEAFF. The genes are TRBV18 and TRBJ1-1; D uncertain. Germline CDR1 reads KGHSH; CDR2 reads LQKENI. Trimming took off 3 bases at V and 0 bases at J, with 8 bases between the two ends. There are 14 residues in the CDR3.

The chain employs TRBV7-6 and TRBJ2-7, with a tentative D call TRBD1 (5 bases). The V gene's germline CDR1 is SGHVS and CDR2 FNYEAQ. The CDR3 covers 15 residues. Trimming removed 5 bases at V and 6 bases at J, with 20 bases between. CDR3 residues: CASSRASQGSGEQYF. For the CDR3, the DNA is TGTGCCAGCAGCCGTGCTTCGCAGGGATCGGGCGAGCAGTACTTC.

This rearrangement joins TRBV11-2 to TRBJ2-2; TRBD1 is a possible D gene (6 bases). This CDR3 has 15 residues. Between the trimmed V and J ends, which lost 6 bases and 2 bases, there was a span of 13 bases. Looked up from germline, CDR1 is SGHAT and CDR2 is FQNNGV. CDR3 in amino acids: CASRPTGANTGELFF. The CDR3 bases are TGTGCCAGCAGACCGACAGGTGCTAACACCGGGGAGCTGTTTTTT. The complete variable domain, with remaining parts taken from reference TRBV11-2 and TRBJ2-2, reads EAGVAQSPRYKIIEKRQSVAFWCNPISGHATLYWYQQILGQGPKLLIQFQNNGVVDDSQLPKDRFSAERLKGVDSTLKIQPAKLEDSAVYLCASRPTGANTGELFFGEGSRLTVL.

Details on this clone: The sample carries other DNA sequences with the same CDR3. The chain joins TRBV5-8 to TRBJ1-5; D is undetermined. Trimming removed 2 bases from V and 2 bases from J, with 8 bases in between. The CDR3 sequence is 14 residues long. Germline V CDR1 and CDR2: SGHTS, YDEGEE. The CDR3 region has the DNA TGTGCCAGCAGCTTACGAGCGGGCAATCAGCCCCAGCATTTT. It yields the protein CASSLRAGNQPQHF.

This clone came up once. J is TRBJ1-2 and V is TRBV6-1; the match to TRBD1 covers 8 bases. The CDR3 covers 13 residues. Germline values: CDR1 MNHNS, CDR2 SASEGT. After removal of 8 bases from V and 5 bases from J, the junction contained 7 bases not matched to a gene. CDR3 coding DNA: TGTGCCAGCCGACAGGGGCCAGATTATGGCTACACCTTC. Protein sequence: CASRQGPDYGYTF.

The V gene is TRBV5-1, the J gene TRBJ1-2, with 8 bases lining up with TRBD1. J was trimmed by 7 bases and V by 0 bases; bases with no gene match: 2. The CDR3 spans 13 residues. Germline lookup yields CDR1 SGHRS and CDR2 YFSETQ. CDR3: CASSLDRGGGYTF. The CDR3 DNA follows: TGCGCCAGCAGCTTGGACAGGGGGGGTGGCTACACCTTC.

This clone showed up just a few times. Here the CDR3 reads CSVPQGGRGTGELFF. The CDR3 DNA reads TGCAGCGTTCCACAGGGCGGAAGGGGCACCGGGGAGCTGTTTTTT. The rearrangement links TRBV29-1 to TRBJ2-2; a weak D match, TRBD1 (6 bases). From germline, CDR1 is SQVTM and CDR2 ANQGSEA. The CDR3 has 15 residues. The V end was cut by 5 bases, the J end by 4 bases, with 17 bases between.

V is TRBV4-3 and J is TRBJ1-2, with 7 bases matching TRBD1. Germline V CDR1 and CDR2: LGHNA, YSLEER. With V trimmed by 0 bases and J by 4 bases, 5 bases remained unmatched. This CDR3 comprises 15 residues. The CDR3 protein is CASSQDTGQFYGYTF. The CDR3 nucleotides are TGCGCCAGCAGCCAAGATACGGGACAGTTCTATGGCTACACCTTC.

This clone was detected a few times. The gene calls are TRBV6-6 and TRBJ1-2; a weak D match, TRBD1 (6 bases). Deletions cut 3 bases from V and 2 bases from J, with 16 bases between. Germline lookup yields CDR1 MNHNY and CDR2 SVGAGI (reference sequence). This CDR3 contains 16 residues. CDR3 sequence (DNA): TGTGCCAGCAGTTATCAGGCAGGGGATGTCAACTATGGCTACACCTTC. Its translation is CASSYQAGDVNYGYTF.

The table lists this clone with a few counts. The CDR3 DNA is TGTGCCAGTAGTATAGGAGGCAGGGGAGAAAAACTGTTTTTT. Protein sequence: CASSIGGRGEKLFF. V gene TRBV19 combines with J gene TRBJ1-4; possibly TRBD1 for D (6 bases). Deletions cut 1 base from V and 8 bases from J, with 11 bases between. There are 14 residues in the CDR3. Germline CDR1 reads LNHDA; CDR2 reads SQIVND (reference sequence).

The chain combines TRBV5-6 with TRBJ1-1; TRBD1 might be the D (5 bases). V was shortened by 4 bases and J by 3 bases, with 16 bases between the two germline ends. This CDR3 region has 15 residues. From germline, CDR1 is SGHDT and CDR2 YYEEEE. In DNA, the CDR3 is TGTGCCAGCAGCGACAGACCCGGGTGGGACACTGAAGCTTTCTTT. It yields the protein CASSDRPGWDTEAFF. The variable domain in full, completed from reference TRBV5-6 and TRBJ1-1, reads DAGVTQSPTHLIKTRGQQVTLRCSPKSGHDTVSWYQQALGQGPQFIFQYYEEEERQRGNFPDRFSGHQFPNYSSELNVNALLLGDSALYLCASSDRPGWDTEAFFGQGTRLTVV.

CDR3 sequence reads: CASSFSGTGNTIYF. In DNA form, the CDR3 reads TGTGCCAGCAGCTTTTCAGGGACTGGAAACACCATATATTTT. This chain uses TRBV7-2 with TRBJ1-3, with D possibly being TRBD1 (5 bases). From germline, CDR1 is SGHTA and CDR2 FQGNSA. This CDR3 has 14 amino acids. V was shortened by 3 bases and J by 2 bases, with 8 bases between the two germline ends.

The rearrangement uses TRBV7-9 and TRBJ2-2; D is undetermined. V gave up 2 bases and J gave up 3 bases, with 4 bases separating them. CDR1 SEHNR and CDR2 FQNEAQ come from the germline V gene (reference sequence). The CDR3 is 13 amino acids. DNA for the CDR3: TGTGCCAGCAGCTTATCGTACACCGGGGAGCTGTTTTTT. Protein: CASSLSYTGELFF.

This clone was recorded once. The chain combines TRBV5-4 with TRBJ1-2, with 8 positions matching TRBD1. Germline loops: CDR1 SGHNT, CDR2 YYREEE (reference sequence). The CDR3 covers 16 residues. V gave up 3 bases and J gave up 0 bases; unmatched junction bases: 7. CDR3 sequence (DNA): TGTGCCAGCAGCTCCCGGGACAGGAAATCTAACTATGGCTACACCTTC. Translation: CASSSRDRKSNYGYTF.

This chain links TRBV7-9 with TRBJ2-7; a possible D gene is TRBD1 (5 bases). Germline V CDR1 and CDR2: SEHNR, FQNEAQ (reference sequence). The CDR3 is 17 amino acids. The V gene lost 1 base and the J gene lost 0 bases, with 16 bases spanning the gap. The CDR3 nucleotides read TGTGCCAGCAGCTTAGTCGTAGGGCAGGGTGGCTCCTACGAGCAGTACTTC. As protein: CASSLVVGQGGSYEQYF.

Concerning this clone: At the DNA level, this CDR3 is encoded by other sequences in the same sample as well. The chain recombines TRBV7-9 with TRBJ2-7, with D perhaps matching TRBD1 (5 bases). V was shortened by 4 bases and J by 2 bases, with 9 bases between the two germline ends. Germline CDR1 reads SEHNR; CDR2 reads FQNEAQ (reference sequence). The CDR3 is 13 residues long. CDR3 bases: TGTGCCAGCAGCTCAAGGGGAACCTACGAGCAGTACTTC. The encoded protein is CASSSRGTYEQYF.

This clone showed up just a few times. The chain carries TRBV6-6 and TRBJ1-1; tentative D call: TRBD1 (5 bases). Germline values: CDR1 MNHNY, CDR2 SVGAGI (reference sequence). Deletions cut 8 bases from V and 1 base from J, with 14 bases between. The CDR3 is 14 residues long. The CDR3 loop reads CASGARGTNTEAFF. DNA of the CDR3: TGTGCCAGCGGGGCCCGCGGGACGAACACTGAAGCTTTCTTT.

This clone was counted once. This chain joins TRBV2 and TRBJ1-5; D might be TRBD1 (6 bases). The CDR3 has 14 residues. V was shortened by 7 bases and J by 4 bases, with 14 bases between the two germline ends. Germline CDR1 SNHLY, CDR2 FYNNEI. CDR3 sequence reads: CASTFGQPNQPQHF. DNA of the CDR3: TGTGCCAGCACTTTCGGACAGCCGAATCAGCCCCAGCATTTT.

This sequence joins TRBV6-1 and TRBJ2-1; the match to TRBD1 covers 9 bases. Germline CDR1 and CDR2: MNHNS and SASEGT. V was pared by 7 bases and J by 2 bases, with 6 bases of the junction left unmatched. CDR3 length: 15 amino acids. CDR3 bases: TGTGCCAGCATCGAAGGGACAGGGACCTACAATGAGCAGTTCTTC. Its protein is CASIEGTGTYNEQFF.

CDR3 sequence (DNA): TGTGCCAGCAGTTACTCGCCTAGCGGCAACAATGAGCAGTTCTTC. Translation gives CASSYSPSGNNEQFF. V gene TRBV6-5 combines with J gene TRBJ2-1; 7 positions match TRBD2. J was trimmed by 5 bases and V by 0 bases; bases with no gene match: 4. Germline V gene sequence: CDR1 MNHEY, CDR2 SVGAGI. The CDR3 runs to 15 residues.

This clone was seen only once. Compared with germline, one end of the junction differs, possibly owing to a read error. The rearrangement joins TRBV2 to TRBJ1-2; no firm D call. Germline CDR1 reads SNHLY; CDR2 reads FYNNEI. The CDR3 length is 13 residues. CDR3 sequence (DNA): TGTGCCAGCGTGAGGTTAGCAGCCCCTCTCCGGTTCTTC. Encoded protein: CASVRLAAPLRFF.

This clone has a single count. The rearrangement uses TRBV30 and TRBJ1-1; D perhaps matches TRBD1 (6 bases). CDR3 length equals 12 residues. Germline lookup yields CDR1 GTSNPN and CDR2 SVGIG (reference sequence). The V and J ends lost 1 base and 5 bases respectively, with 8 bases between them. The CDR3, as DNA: TGTGCCTGGAGTGACAGGGATACTGAAGCTTTCTTT. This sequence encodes CAWSDRDTEAFF.

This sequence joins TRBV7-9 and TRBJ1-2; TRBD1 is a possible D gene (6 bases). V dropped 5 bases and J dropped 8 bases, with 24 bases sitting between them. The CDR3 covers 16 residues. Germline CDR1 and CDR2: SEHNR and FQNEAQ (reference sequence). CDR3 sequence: CASSIDRSRSLRGYTF. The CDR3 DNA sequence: TGTGCCAGCAGCATAGACAGGTCACGGTCGCTTCGAGGCTACACCTTC.